The following is a T cell receptor (beta chain) sequence with its context. Unique molecular identifiers were built into the TCRbeta library. Each CDR3 protein is one row after TCRdb ran MiXCR on the PCR reads. The sample lists fewer than 550,000 distinct CDR3 sequences; more than 9.5% were seen once. This sample was included in a study of T-cell reconstitution after alpha-beta-depleted transplantation in children. Sequenced material: PBMCs, mostly from graft donor cells, taken 180 days after TCRalphabeta/CD19-depleted stem cell transplant. The origin of this receptor is a female patient aged 2 to 10 who had a stem cell transplant for aplastic anemia, so the T cells may come from the graft donor.

This chain's CDR3 is CTRGTSSDTQYF. CDR3 bases: TGCACCCGGGGGACTAGCAGCGATACGCAGTATTTT. V and J are TRBV20-1 and TRBJ2-3, with TRBD2 matching over 9 bases. Germline V CDR1 and CDR2: DFQATT, SNEGSKA (reference sequence). The CDR3 consists of 12 residues.